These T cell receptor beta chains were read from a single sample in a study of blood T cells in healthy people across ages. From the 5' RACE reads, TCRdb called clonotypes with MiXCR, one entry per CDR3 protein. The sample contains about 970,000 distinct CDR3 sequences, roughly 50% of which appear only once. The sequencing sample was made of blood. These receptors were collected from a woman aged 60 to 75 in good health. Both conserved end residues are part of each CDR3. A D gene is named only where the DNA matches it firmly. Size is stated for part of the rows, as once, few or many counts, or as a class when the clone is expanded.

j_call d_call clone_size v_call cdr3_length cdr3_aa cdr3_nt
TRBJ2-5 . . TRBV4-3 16 CASSHRRGGGAETQYF TGCGCCAGCAGCCACCGTCGCGGAGGGGGGGCAGAGACCCAGTACTTC
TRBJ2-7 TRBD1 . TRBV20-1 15 CSARYLGQGFGEQYF TGCAGTGCTAGGTATCTGGGACAGGGTTTTGGTGAGCAGTACTTC
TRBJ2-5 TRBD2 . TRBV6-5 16 CASSYTLTSGSGTQYF TGTGCCAGCAGTTACACGCTAACTAGCGGGAGTGGGACCCAGTACTTC
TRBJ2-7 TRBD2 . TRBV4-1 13 CASRPMAGAEQYF TGCGCCAGCAGACCAATGGCGGGAGCCGAGCAGTACTTC
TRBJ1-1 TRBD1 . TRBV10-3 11 CAIRQDRVAFF TGTGCCATCAGACAGGACAGGGTAGCTTTCTTT
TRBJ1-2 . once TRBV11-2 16 CAGSLAPVGGGYGYTF TGTGCCGGCAGCTTAGCCCCCGTGGGGGGCGGCTATGGCTACACCTTC
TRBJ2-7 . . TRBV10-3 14 CAISENEGGYEQYF TGTGCCATCAGTGAGAATGAGGGCGGCTACGAGCAGTACTTC
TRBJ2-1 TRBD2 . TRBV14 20 CASSHLGAGAGLAGVDEQFF TGTGCCAGCAGCCACCTGGGGGCAGGCGCCGGACTAGCGGGAGTGGATGAGCAGTTCTTC
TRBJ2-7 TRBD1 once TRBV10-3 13 CAISADRGYEQYF TGTGCCATCAGCGCAGACAGGGGATACGAGCAGTACTTC
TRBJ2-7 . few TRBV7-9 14 CASSSPTGSGEQYF TGTGCCAGCAGCTCCCCGACAGGATCGGGGGAGCAGTACTTC
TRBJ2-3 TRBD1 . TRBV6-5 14 CATRRQGATDTQYF TGTGCCACACGTAGACAGGGAGCGACAGATACGCAGTATTTT
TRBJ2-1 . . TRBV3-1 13 CASSQESSLGQFF TGTGCCAGCAGCCAAGAGTCCTCTCTAGGCCAGTTCTTC
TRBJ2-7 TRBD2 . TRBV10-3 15 CAIKGREGAYNEQYF TGTGCCATCAAAGGGCGGGAGGGAGCCTACAATGAGCAGTACTTC
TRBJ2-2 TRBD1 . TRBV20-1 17 CSASKETGPTNTGELFF TGCAGTGCTAGCAAAGAGACAGGGCCCACGAACACCGGGGAGCTGTTTTTT
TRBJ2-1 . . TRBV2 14 CASRETSQSNEQFF TGTGCCAGCCGAGAGACTAGTCAATCGAATGAGCAGTTCTTC
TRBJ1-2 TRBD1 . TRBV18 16 CASSPRRDSELYGYTF TGTGCCAGCTCACCCCGACGGGACAGTGAACTCTATGGCTACACCTTC
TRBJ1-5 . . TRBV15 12 CATSRDGTPQHF TGTGCCACCAGCAGAGATGGTACCCCCCAGCATTTT
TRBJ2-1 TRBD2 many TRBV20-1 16 CSARRSGRARVYEQFF TGCAGTGCTAGACGTAGCGGGAGGGCCCGGGTCTATGAGCAGTTCTTC
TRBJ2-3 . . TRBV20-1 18 CSARDHPTRGRRGYTQYF TGCAGTGCTAGAGATCATCCCACTAGAGGGAGGCGTGGGTATACGCAGTATTTT
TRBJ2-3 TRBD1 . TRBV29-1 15 CSVGTTRDSTDTQYF TGCAGCGTTGGCACCACCCGGGACAGTACAGATACGCAGTATTTT
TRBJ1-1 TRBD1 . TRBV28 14 CASSPTQGAGEAFF TGTGCCAGCAGTCCCACACAGGGGGCGGGTGAAGCTTTCTTT
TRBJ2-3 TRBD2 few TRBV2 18 CASSQTPYSSGYTDTQYF TGTGCCAGCAGTCAGACTCCATACTCTAGCGGGTACACAGATACGCAGTATTTT
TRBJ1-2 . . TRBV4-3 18 CASSQERGNRLWGYGYTF TGCGCCAGCAGCCAAGAGAGGGGTAATCGGTTATGGGGGTATGGCTACACCTTC
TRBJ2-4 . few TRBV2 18 CASSPGYITRVAKNIQYF TGTGCCAGCAGCCCCGGGTATATAACTAGGGTAGCCAAAAACATTCAGTACTTC
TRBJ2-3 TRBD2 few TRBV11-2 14 CASNEPSGSRTQYF TGTGCCAGCAACGAGCCTAGCGGGAGTCGAACGCAGTATTTT
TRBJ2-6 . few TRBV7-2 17 CTSSLFGGPAGANVLTF TGTACCAGCAGCTTATTTGGGGGCCCGGCTGGGGCCAACGTCCTGACTTTC
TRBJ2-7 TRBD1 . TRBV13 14 CASRGQGQNYEQYF TGTGCCAGCAGAGGGCAGGGACAGAACTACGAGCAGTACTTC
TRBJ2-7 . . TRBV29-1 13 CSGRGAGAYEQYF TGCAGCGGGCGTGGGGCAGGGGCCTACGAGCAGTACTTC
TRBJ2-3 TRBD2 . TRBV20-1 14 CSAGAGEGTDTQYF TGCAGTGCTGGGGCGGGAGAGGGGACAGATACGCAGTATTTT
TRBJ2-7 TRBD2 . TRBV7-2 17 CASSLLGIGTRLAEQYF TGTGCCAGCAGCTTACTGGGGATTGGGACTAGGTTGGCAGAGCAGTACTTC
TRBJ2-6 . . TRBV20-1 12 CSARDSGYVLTF TGCAGTGCTAGAGATTCGGGGTACGTCCTGACTTTC
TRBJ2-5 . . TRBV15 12 CAISSHQETQYF TGTGCCATCAGCAGTCACCAGGAGACCCAGTACTTC
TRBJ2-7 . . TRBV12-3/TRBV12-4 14 CASSSGSGVYEQYF TGTGCCAGCAGCTCCGGGTCCGGGGTTTACGAGCAGTACTTC
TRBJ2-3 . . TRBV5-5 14 CASSLDPVTDTQYF TGTGCCAGCAGCTTGGATCCTGTCACAGATACGCAGTATTTT
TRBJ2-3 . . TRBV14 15 CASSQDLPSTDTQYF TGTGCCAGCAGCCAAGATCTGCCTAGCACAGATACGCAGTATTTT
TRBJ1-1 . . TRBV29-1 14 CSVERCGLNTEAFF TGCAGCGTTGAAAGGTGTGGGTTGAACACTGAAGCTTTCTTT
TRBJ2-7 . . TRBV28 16 CASSAPRGRRPYEQYF TGTGCCAGCAGTGCACCTCGGGGGCGTCGTCCCTACGAGCAGTACTTC
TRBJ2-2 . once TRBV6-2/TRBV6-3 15 CASSYGGVNAGELFF TGTGCCAGCAGTTACGGCGGAGTAAACGCCGGGGAGCTGTTTTTT
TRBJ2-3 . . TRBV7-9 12 CASGITSDTQYF TGTGCCAGCGGTATAACGTCTGATACGCAGTATTTT
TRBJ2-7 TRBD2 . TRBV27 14 CASRVLAGVYEQYF TGTGCCAGCAGGGTACTAGCGGGAGTTTACGAGCAGTACTTC
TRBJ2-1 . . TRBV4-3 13 CASSHGQNYEQFF TGCGCCAGCAGCCATGGACAGAATTACGAGCAGTTCTTC
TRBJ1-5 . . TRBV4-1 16 CASSQASGVGNQPQHF TGCGCCAGCAGCCAAGCGTCAGGGGTGGGAAATCAGCCCCAGCATTTT
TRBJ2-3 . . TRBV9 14 CASSVDKWTDTQYF TGTGCCAGCAGCGTAGACAAGTGGACAGATACGCAGTATTTT
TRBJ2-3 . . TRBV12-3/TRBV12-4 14 CASRITASTDAQYF TGTGCCAGCAGAATAACAGCTAGCACAGATGCGCAGTATTTT
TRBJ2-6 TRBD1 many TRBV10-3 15 CANSRDSPGANVLTF TGTGCCAACTCCCGGGACAGTCCCGGGGCCAACGTCCTGACTTTC
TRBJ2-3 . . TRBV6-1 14 CASTDLGGRDTQYF TGTGCCAGCACCGACCTGGGGGGGCGGGATACGCAGTATTTT
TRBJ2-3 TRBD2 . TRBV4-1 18 CASSPYGVAGASTDTQYF TGCGCCAGCAGCCCGTACGGAGTAGCGGGAGCTAGCACAGATACGCAGTATTTT
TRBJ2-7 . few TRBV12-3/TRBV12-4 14 CASSLMGTSYEQYF TGTGCCAGCAGTTTGATGGGGACATCCTACGAGCAGTACTTC
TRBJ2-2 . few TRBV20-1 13 CSARGSWAGELFF TGCAGTGCTAGAGGCAGTTGGGCGGGGGAGCTGTTTTTT